The T cell receptor (beta chain) under discussion was sequenced for a study of molecular identifiers for immune sequencing clone quantification (dated by TCRdb to the late 2010s). For the wider study: For a replicate experiment, RNA from around 20,000 or 100,000 naive CD8 T cells was divided into five aliquots, and four of the five aliquots were sequenced. CD8 T cells were used in a methods study to benchmark molecular-identifier clustering-based TCR repertoire sequencing (MIDCIRS) and TCR RNA copy counting.

Overall study outcomes, separate from this receptor: Modeling estimated 2.5 to 3 recovered TCR RNA copies per cell, compared with about 10 by digital PCR, which implies roughly 30% capture efficiency. Clones above 20 RNA copies held over 99% of molecules in CMV-specific effector cells but under 1% in naive cells. When barcode sub-clustering was left out, chimeric consensus sequences inflated TCR diversity, with chimeras reaching as high as 47%. Spiked-in Jurkat TCR RNA (roughly 10 copies' worth), which is not part of the donor repertoire, was contained in the naive libraries. Highly expanded clone sizes could be underestimated because identical TCR molecules may share a barcode. Spiked-in Jurkat TCR RNA equivalent to a single cell was reported to be detectable even among 980,000 or so naive CD8 T cells.

The library was made by PCR. The sample was run on a NextSeq 500. Bulk TCR libraries were generated as previously described, with the TCR primers listed in Table S5 used. Total RNA was purified with the Qiagen AllPrep DNA/RNA kit. Reads from multiple sequencing runs of the same library were pooled before analysis. Per the authors' processing: Only reads with exact TCR constant sequence were kept, trimmed to 150 nt, and grouped by their 12-nt molecular barcodes. Reads in each barcode group were sub-clustered using a 15% Levenshtein threshold, and a quality-weighted consensus sequence was built for each RNA molecule. Non-functional sequences were filtered out, along with any lower-count sequence sitting one edit away from another sequence. Based on a fit of two negative binomial distributions, barcode sub-clusters having less than 20% of the maximum read count were discarded. TCRdb reran the public reads through fastp at Q25 and MiXCR, keeping productive beta chains. When rows share a CDR3 protein, they turn into one entry using the most common DNA and genes. In this record, the V and J calls reflect TCRdb's handling and not the investigators' own analysis. Counted in this sample were some 680,000 distinct CDR3 sequences; less than 30% of them appeared once. The top ten hold 0.75% to 0.8% of the sample.

With regard to this clonotype: The antigen this receptor binds is unknown. Base qualities are missing; no much larger clone stands one base away.

Libraries of naive CD8 T cells were built from about 20,000 to 1,000,000 sorted cells, with 10%, 30% or 50% of the purified RNA used. Naive CD8 T cells, defined as CD8+CD4-CCR7+CD45RA+, were FACS-sorted into RLT Plus buffer on a BD FACSAria II. To test detection sensitivity, Jurkat RNA equal to about nine TCR copies was added to samples of roughly 18,000-1,100,000 naive CD8 T cells. CD8 T cells were enriched using RosetteSep CD8+ T Cell Enrichment Cocktail and Ficoll-Paque, and the enriched cells then underwent ACK red cell lysis. The junction carries 19 bases between V and J, which are trimmed by 3 bases and 3 bases respectively. Via the germline V gene, CDR1 is SGHDT and CDR2 YYEEEE. From cysteine to phenylalanine, the CDR3 is 16 amino acids long. CDR3 DNA is the only sequence kept; it has 48 bases, read in frame from the first base.

The chain is assembled from TRBV5-6 and TRBJ2-7; tentative D gene TRBD2, with 5 bases matching. The sequencing input was naive CD8+ T cells from blood, with Jurkat cell RNA spiked in. The cell subset or site label of this sample denotes: FACS-sorted CD8+CD4-CCR7+CD45RA+ naive T cells. This TCR came from a human donor in good health. Some libraries in this study had Jurkat cell RNA spiked in. This receptor carries the CDR3 CASSSDGDSALYEQYF. The DNA reads as follows: TGTGCCAGCAGCTCAGACGGGGATTCCGCCCTCTACGAGCAGTACTTC.